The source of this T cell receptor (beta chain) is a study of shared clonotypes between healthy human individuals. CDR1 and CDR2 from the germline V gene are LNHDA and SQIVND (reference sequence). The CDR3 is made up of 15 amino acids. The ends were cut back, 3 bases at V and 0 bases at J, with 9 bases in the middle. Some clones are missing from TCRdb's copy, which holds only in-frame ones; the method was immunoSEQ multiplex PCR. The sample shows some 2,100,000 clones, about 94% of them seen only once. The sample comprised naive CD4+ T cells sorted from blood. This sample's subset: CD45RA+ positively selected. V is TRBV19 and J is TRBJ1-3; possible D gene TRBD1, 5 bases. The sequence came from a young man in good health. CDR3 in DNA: TGTGCCAGTAGTATGCAGGGAGACTCTGGAAACACCATATATTTT. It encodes CASSMQGDSGNTIYF.